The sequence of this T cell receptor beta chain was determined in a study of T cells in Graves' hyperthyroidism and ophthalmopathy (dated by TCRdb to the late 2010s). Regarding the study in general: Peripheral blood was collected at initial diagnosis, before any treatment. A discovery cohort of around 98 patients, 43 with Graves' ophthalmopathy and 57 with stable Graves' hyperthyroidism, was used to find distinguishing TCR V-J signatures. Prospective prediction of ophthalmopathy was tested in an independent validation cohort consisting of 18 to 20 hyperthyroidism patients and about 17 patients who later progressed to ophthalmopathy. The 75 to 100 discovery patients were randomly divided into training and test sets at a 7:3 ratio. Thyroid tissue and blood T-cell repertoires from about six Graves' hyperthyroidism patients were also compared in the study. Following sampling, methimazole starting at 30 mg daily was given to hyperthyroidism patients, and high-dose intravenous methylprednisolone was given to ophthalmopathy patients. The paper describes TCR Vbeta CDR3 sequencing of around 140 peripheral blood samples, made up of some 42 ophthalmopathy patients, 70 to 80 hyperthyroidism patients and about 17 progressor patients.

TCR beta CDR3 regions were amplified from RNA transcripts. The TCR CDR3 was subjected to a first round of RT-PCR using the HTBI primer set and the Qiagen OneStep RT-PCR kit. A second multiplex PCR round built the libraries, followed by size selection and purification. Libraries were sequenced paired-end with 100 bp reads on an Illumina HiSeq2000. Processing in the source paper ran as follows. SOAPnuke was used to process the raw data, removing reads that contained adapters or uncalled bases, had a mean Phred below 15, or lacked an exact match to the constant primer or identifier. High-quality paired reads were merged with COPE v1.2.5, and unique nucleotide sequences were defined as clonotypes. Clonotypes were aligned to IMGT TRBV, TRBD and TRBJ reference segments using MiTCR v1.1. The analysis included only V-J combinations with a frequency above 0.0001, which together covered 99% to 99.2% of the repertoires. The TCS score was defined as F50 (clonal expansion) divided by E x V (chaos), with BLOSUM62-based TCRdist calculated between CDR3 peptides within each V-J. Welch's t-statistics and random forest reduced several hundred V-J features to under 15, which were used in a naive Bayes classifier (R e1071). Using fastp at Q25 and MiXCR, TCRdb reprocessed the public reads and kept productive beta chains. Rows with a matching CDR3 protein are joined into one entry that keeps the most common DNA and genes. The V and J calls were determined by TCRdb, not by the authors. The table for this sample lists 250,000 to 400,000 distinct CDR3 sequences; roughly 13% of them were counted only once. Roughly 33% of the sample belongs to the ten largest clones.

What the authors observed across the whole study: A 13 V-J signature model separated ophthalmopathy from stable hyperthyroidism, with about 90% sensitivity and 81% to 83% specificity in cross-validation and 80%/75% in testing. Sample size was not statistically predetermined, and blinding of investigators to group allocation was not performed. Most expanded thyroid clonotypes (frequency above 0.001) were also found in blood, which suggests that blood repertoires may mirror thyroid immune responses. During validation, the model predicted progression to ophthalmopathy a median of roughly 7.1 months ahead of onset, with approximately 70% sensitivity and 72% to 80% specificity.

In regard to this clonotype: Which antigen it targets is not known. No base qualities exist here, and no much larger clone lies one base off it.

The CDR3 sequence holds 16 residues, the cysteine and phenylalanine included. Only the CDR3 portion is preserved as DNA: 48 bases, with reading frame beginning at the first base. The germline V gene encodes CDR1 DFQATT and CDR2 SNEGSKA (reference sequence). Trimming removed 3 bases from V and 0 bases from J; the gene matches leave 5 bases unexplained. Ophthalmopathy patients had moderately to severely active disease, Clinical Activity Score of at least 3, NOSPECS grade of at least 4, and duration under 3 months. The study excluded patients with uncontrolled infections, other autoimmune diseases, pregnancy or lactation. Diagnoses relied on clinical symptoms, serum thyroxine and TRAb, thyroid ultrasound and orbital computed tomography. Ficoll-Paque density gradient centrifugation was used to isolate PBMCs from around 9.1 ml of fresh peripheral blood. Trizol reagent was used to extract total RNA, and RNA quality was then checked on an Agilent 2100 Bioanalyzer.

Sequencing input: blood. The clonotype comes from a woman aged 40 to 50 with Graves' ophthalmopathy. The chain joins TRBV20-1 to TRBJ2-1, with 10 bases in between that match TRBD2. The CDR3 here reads CSASPSGRGSYNEQFF. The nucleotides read TGCAGTGCTAGCCCTAGCGGGAGAGGCTCCTACAATGAGCAGTTCTTC.